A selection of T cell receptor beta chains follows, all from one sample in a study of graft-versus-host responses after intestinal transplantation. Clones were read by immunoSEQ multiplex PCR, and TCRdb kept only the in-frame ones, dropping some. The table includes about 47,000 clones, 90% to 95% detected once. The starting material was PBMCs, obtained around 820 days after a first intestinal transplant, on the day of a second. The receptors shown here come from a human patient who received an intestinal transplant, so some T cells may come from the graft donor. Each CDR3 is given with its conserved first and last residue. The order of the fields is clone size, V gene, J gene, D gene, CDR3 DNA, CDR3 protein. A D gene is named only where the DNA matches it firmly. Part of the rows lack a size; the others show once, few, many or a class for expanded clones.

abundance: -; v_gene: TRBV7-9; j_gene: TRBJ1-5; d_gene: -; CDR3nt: TGTGCCAGCAGCTTGGGAGGGGACAATCAGCCCCAGCATTTT; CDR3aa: CASSLGGDNQPQHF
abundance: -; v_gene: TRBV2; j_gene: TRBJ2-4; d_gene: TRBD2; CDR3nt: TGTGCCAGCAGCTTCCTAGCGGGTAAAGGAAACATTCAGTACTTC; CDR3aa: CASSFLAGKGNIQYF
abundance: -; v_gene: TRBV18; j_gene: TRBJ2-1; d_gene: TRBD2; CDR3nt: TGTGCCAGCTCACCACCGCTAGCGGGAGTAACAAATGAGCAGTTCTTC; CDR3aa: CASSPPLAGVTNEQFF
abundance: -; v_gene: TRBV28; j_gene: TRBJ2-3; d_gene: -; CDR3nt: TGTGCCAGCAGTTTGAGCTCCGGTACGCAGTATTTT; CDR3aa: CASSLSSGTQYF
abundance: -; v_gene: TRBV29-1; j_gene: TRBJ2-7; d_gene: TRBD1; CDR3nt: TGCAGCGCCCGCGAGACAGGGGGCCTCGAGCAGTACTTC; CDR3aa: CSARETGGLEQYF
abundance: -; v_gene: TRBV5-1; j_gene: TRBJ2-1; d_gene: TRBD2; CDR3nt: TGCGCCAGCAGCTTGGGGTGGACTAGCGCCTACAATGAGCAGTTCTTC; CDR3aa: CASSLGWTSAYNEQFF
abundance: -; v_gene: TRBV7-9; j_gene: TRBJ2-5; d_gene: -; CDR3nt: TGTGCCAGCAGCTCCGGGACACTGCAAGAGACCCAGTACTTC; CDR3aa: CASSSGTLQETQYF
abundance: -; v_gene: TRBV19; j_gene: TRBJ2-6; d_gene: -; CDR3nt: TGTGCCAGTAGTACAGGGGTGGGGGCCAACGTCCTGACTTTC; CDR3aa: CASSTGVGANVLTF
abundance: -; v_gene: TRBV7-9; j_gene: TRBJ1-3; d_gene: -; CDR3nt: TGTGCCAGCCTCCGGGGCTCTGGAAACACCATATATTTT; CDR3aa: CASLRGSGNTIYF
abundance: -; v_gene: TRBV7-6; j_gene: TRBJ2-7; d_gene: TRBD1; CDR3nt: TGTGCCAGCAGCGTCACTCGGGACAGGTATTACGAGCAGTACTTC; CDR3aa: CASSVTRDRYYEQYF
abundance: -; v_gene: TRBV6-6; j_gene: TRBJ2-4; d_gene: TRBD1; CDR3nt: TGTGCCAGCACCCGGACAGGGACCAAAAACATTCAGTACTTC; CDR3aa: CASTRTGTKNIQYF
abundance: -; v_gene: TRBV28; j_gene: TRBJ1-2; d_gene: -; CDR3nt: TGTGCCAGCAGTCTCGTAGGGGGGGGTATCTATGGCTACACCTTC; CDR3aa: CASSLVGGGIYGYTF
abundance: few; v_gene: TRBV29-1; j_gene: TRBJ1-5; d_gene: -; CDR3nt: TGCAGCGTTGAAGAGGGGAGCAATCAGCCCCAGCATTTT; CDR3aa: CSVEEGSNQPQHF
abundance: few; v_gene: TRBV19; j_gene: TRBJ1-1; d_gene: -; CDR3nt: TGTGCCAGTAGTATAATCGGACCGAACACTGAAGCTTTCTTT; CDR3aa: CASSIIGPNTEAFF
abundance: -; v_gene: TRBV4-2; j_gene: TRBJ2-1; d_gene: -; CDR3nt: TGTGCCAGCAGCCAGGTTCCAAATTCCTACAATGAGCAGTTCTTC; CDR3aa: CASSQVPNSYNEQFF
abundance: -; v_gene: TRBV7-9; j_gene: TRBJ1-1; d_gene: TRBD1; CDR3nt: TGTGCCAGCAGCTGGACAGGGCTGGCCACTGAAGCTTTCTTT; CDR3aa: CASSWTGLATEAFF
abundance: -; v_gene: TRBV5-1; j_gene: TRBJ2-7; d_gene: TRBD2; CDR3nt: TGCGCCAGCAGTTATTCCGGGACTAGGCAGTCCGACGAGCAGTACTTC; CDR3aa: CASSYSGTRQSDEQYF
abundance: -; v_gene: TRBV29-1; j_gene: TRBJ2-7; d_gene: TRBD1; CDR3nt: TGCAGCGCTCTAACCGGGACAGGGGTCCACGGGCAGTACTTC; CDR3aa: CSALTGTGVHGQYF
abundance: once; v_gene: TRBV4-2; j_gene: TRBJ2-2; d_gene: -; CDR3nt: TGTGCCAGCAGCCAAGTGTCACTATCGAACACCGGGGAGCTGTTTTTT; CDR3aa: CASSQVSLSNTGELFF
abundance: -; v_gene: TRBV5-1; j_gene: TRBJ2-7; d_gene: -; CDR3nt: TGCGCCAGCAGCTTTGTGAAAGGGGCCCCCTACGAGCAGTACTTC; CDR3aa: CASSFVKGAPYEQYF
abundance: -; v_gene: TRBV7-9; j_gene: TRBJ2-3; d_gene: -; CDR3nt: TGTGCCAGCAGCCCTCCTAGCGCAGATACGCAGTATTTT; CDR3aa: CASSPPSADTQYF
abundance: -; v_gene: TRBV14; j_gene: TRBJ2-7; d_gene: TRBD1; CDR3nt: TGTGCCAGCAGCGTTCGACGCAGGGGGTCCTACGAGCAGTACTTC; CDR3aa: CASSVRRRGSYEQYF
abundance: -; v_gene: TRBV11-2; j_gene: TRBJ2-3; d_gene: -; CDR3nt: TGTGCCAGCAGCTTAGGGGGCTTTGCGCAGTATTTT; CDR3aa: CASSLGGFAQYF
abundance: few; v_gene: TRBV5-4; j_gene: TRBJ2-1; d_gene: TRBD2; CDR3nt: TGTGCCAGCAGCTTGCAGCGGGAGGGCCTCCATGAGCAGTTCTTC; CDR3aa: CASSLQREGLHEQFF
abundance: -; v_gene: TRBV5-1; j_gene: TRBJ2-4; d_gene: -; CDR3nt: TGCGCCAGCAGCTTGGACAGGGCCAAAAACATTCAGTACTTC; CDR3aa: CASSLDRAKNIQYF
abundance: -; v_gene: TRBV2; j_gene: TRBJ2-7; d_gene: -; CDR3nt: TGTGCCAGCAGTCTTCGGACAGCCTACGAGCAGTACTTC; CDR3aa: CASSLRTAYEQYF
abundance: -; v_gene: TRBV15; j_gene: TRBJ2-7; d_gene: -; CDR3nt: TGTGCCACCAGATTAGGGTCGTCGGCTACCTCTGGGGACGAGCAGTACTTC; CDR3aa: CATRLGSSATSGDEQYF
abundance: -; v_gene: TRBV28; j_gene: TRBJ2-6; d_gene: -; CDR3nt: TGTGCCAGCCGAACAGGGAGCTCTGGGGCCAACGTCCTGACTTTC; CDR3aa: CASRTGSSGANVLTF
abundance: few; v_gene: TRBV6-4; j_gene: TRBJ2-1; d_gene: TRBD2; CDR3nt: TGTGCCAGCAGTGACTCATTGGCGGGAGAAAGCAATGAGCAGTTCTTC; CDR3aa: CASSDSLAGESNEQFF
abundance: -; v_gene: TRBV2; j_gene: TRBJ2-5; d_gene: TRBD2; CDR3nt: TGTGCCAGCATTCTTGGGACTAGCGGGAGGGAGACCCAGTACTTC; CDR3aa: CASILGTSGRETQYF
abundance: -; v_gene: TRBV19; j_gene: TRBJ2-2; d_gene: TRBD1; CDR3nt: TGTGCCAGTAGTGGGACAGGGAGCGGGGAGCTGTTTTTT; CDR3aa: CASSGTGSGELFF
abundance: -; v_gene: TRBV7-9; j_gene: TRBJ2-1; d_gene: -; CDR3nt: TGTGCCAGCAGCTTAGTACTCGTACTATTCAATGAGCAGTTCTTC; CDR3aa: CASSLVLVLFNEQFF
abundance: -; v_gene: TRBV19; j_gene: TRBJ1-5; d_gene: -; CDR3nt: TGTGCCAGTAGTGCATATAGCAATCAGCCCCAGCATTTT; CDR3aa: CASSAYSNQPQHF
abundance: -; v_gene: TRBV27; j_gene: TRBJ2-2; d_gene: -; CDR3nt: TGTGCCAGCAGTAACCCCCAGGGGTTTCCCGGGGAGCTGTTTTTT; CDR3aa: CASSNPQGFPGELFF
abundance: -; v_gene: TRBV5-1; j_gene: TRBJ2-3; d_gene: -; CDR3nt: TGCGCCAGCAGCTTGAGTACGCGGGAAACAGATACGCAGTATTTT; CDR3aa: CASSLSTRETDTQYF
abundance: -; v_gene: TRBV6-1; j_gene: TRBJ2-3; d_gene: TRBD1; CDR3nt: TGTGCCAGCAGTGTGGCGACAGGGGGCACAGATACGCAGTATTTT; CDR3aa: CASSVATGGTDTQYF
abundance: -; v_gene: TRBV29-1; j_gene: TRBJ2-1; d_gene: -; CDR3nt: TGCAGCGGGCCGACCGGGACCGGCTCCTACAATGAGCAGTTCTTC; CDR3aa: CSGPTGTGSYNEQFF
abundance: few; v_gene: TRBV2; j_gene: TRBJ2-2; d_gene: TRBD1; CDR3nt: TGTGCCAGCACGGGGACAGGGGCTACCGGGGAGCTGTTTTTT; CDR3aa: CASTGTGATGELFF
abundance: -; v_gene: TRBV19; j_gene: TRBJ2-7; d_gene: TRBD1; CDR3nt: TGTGCCAGTAGTCCGCCTGACAGGGGGCGGGCCCACGAGCAGTACTTC; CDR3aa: CASSPPDRGRAHEQYF
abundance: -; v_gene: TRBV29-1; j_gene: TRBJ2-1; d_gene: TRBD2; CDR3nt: TGCAGCGTTGAAGGACCCGGACTAGCATACTACAATGAGCAGTTCTTC; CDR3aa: CSVEGPGLAYYNEQFF
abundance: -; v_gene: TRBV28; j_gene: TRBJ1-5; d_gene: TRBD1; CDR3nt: TGTGCCAGCAGCTCGGGACAGGGCGATCAGCCCCAGCATTTT; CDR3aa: CASSSGQGDQPQHF